Presented here are 24 T cell receptor beta chains from one specimen sequenced in a study of CD8+ T cells in alopecia areata. Treatment in this sample: oral pan-JAK inhibitor, 5-10 mg twice daily. RNA was extracted and reverse transcribed into cDNA as the sequencing template. This table comes from immunoSEQ multiplex PCR, and its TCRdb copy is limited to in-frame clones, with some not included. This table has about 200,000 clones, roughly two fifths appearing once. The sequencing used CD4+ T cells sorted from blood, collected around week 30, from a patient treated with tofacitinib. These receptors came from a human donor with alopecia areata.

The chain recombines TRBV7-9 with TRBJ1-6; the D is unclear. V was trimmed by 5 bases and J by 8 bases, leaving 19 bases between them. Per germline, CDR1 SEHNR and CDR2 FQNEAQ (reference sequence). The CDR3 length is 16 residues. This chain's CDR3 is CASSPESRQPHSPLHF. The CDR3 DNA reads as TGTGCCAGCAGCCCGGAGTCCCGGCAGCCGCATTCACCCCTCCACTTT.

This clone occurred a few times. The chain uses TRBV19 and TRBJ1-5, with a tentative D call TRBD1 (5 bases). CDR3 length equals 14 residues. V was cut by 0 bases and J by 8 bases, with 11 bases left in between. CDR1 is LNHDA and CDR2 is SQIVND in the germline V gene (reference sequence). The CDR3 coding sequence is TGTGCCAGTAGTATAGATCAGGGCTCGAAGCCCCAGCATTTT. Encoded protein: CASSIDQGSKPQHF.

This clone appeared many times. The chain links TRBV7-2 to TRBJ2-1; D assignment may be TRBD1 or TRBD2 (5 bases each). CDR3 length: 14 amino acids. The germline V gene encodes CDR1 SGHTA and CDR2 FQGNSA. Trimming took 5 bases from V and 7 from J, leaving 15 bases between them. The CDR3 DNA sequence: TGTGCCAGCAGCGGGCCGGGACGCCGGAATGAGCAGTTCTTC. Amino acids: CASSGPGRRNEQFF. Looking up the rest from reference TRBV7-2 and TRBJ2-1 gives the full variable domain: GAGVSQSPSNKVTEKGKDVELRCDPISGHTALYWYRQSLGQGLEFLIYFQGNSAPDKSGLPSDRFSAERTGGSVSTLTIQRTQQEDSAVYLCASSGPGRRNEQFFGPGTRLTVL.

A remark on this clone: Other DNA sequences within the sample encode an identical CDR3. The chain uses TRBV5-1 and TRBJ2-7; no firm D call. Deletions cut 0 bases from V and 4 bases from J, with 5 bases between. The CDR3 has 12 residues. CDR1 and CDR2 (germline): SGHRS, YFSETQ. This chain's CDR3 is CASSLEGYEQYF. CDR3 in DNA: TGCGCCAGCAGCTTGGAAGGGTACGAGCAGTACTTC.

This sequence joins TRBV6-5 and TRBJ1-2; 10 bases agree with TRBD1. CDR3 length: 15 amino acids. Trimming removed 7 bases from V and 7 bases from J; junction bases left unmatched: 12. The germline V gene encodes CDR1 MNHEY and CDR2 SVGAGI. CDR3 sequence: CASTDGGQGDRGYTF. The CDR3 DNA follows: TGTGCCAGCACTGACGGAGGACAGGGGGACCGTGGCTACACCTTC.

The chain is built from TRBV2 and TRBJ1-4; the D gene is possibly TRBD1 (5 bases). Germline V gives CDR1 SNHLY, CDR2 FYNNEI. The CDR3 has 11 residues. Trimming pared 8 bases from V and 7 bases from J, leaving 8 bases between. CDR3 DNA: TGTGCCAGCGGGAGGGGTGAAAAACTGTTTTTT. Protein product: CASGRGEKLFF.

This clone has only a few counts. An end of the junction does not agree with germline; a read error may underlie this. Other DNA sequences in this specimen translate into the identical CDR3. The J gene is TRBJ2-4, the V gene TRBV30; the D gene is possibly TRBD2 (5 bases). CDR3 size: 14 residues. The germline CDR1 and CDR2 sequences are GTSNPN and SVGIG (reference sequence). CDR3 coding DNA: TGTGCCTGGAGTGTATTGCTAGCCAAAAATATTCAGTACTTC. Translated: CAWSVLLAKNIQYF. Drawing the rest from reference TRBV30 and TRBJ2-4, the complete variable domain is SQTIHQWPATLVQPVGSPLSLECTVEGTSNPNLYWYRQAAGRGLQLLFYSVGIGQISSEVPQNLSASRPQDRQFILSSKKLLLSDSGFYLCAWSVLLAKNIQYFGAGTRLSVL.

The chain links TRBV2 to TRBJ2-7, with 7 positions matching TRBD1. The germline V gene encodes CDR1 SNHLY and CDR2 FYNNEI. Trimming took 6 bases from V and 2 from J; bases not matched to a gene: 7. The CDR3 extends over 14 amino acids. CDR3 loop: CASRKQGSPYEQYF. CDR3 sequence (DNA): TGTGCCAGCAGGAAACAGGGGTCCCCCTACGAGCAGTACTTC.

This clone was recorded a few times. V is TRBV6-1 and J is TRBJ1-1, with D unclear. The V gene lost 11 bases and the J gene lost 5 bases, with 21 bases spanning the gap. The CDR3 consists of 14 residues. The germline CDR1 and CDR2 sequences are MNHNS and SASEGT. This chain's CDR3 is CAARSAGSRTEAFF. The CDR3 bases are TGTGCCGCCCGAAGCGCGGGGTCAAGGACTGAAGCTTTCTTT.

The rearrangement joins TRBV28 to TRBJ2-7; a weak D match, TRBD1 (7 bases). CDR3 length: 12 residues. The germline V gene has CDR1 MDHEN and CDR2 SYDVKM. V dropped 5 bases and J dropped 12 bases, with 17 bases sitting between them. CDR3 sequence reads: CASSLRQGGWYF. The CDR3 DNA is TGTGCCAGCAGTCTTCGACAGGGAGGATGGTACTTC.

This clone has only a few counts. This chain links TRBV12-5 with TRBJ2-7; 11 bases are a match to TRBD2. V trimming: 5 bases; J trimming: 2 bases; junction bases outside the gene matches: 2. This CDR3 contains 14 residues. Per germline, CDR1 LGHNT and CDR2 FRNRAP. CDR3 coding DNA: TGTGCTAGTGGTGTAGCGGGAGGGCCCTACGAGCAGTACTTC. This translates into CASGVAGGPYEQYF.

This clone was found a few times. The DNA of the CDR3 is TGCAGCGTTGAGCCGAACCGAGCTTTCTTT. Its translation is CSVEPNRAFF. The V call is TRBV29-1, the J call TRBJ1-1; D ambiguous. V was trimmed by 3 bases and J by 10 bases, leaving 9 bases between them. CDR3 size: 10 residues. The V gene's germline CDR1 is SQVTM and CDR2 ANQGSEA. Drawing the rest from reference TRBV29-1 and TRBJ1-1, the complete variable domain is SAVISQKPSRDICQRGTSLTIQCQVDSQVTMMFWYRQQPGQSLTLIATANQGSEATYESGFVIDKFPISRPNLTFSTLTVSNMSPEDSSIYLCSVEPNRAFFGQGTRLTVV.

The DNA for the CDR3 is TGTGCCTGGAGTGCCGGGACAGGCGGGATGAACACTGAAGCTTTCTTT. Its translation is CAWSAGTGGMNTEAFF. The rearrangement links TRBV30 to TRBJ1-1; 8 nucleotides agree with TRBD1. CDR1 is GTSNPN and CDR2 is SVGIG in the germline V gene (reference sequence). CDR3 length equals 16 residues. With V trimmed by 1 base and J by 0 bases, 7 bases remained unmatched.

The chain combines TRBV30 with TRBJ2-3; D may correspond to TRBD1 or TRBD2 (5 bases each). The CDR3 is made up of 15 amino acids. Germline lookup yields CDR1 GTSNPN and CDR2 SVGIG (reference sequence). Trimming shortened V by 3 bases and J by 5 bases, and 18 bases separated the two germline ends. CDR3 sequence: CAWSRKGRVGDTQYF. The CDR3 nucleotides are TGTGCCTGGAGCAGGAAGGGGCGGGTAGGAGATACGCAGTATTTT.

The V and J genes are TRBV7-9 and TRBJ1-3; TRBD1 is a possible D gene (5 bases). Germline assignment: CDR1 SEHNR and CDR2 FQNEAQ (reference sequence). The CDR3 spans 12 residues. Trimming left V 5 bases short and J 6 bases short, with 8 bases between. CDR3 DNA sequence: TGTGCCAGCAGCCGGGGGGAAAACACCATATATTTT. It translates to CASSRGENTIYF. Using reference TRBV7-9 and TRBJ1-3 for the parts outside the CDR3, the full variable domain is DTGVSQNPRHKITKRGQNVTFRCDPISEHNRLYWYRQTLGQGPEFLTYFQNEAQLEKSRLLSDRFSAERPKGSFSTLEIQRTEQGDSAMYLCASSRGENTIYFGEGSWLTVV.

The V call is TRBV6-5, the J call TRBJ2-7; TRBD1 agrees at 11 bases. Germline V CDR1 and CDR2: MNHEY, SVGAGI. V trimming: 2 bases; J trimming: 2 bases; junction bases outside the gene matches: 2. The CDR3 has 15 amino acids. The CDR3: CASSYGDRGAYEQYF. The CDR3, as DNA: TGTGCCAGCAGTTACGGGGACAGGGGGGCCTACGAGCAGTACTTC.

This chain uses TRBV19 with TRBJ1-1; D remains ambiguous. Germline V gives CDR1 LNHDA, CDR2 SQIVND (reference sequence). The CDR3 totals 13 residues. Trimming stripped 6 bases from V and 1 base from J, with 9 bases between. The CDR3 DNA sequence: TGTGCCAGTAGGCCGACGGGGAACACTGAAGCTTTCTTT. It is translated as CASRPTGNTEAFF.

CDR3 in amino acids: CASSQGLKGTTHYGYTF. CDR3 coding DNA: TGCGCCAGCAGCCAAGGCTTAAAGGGGACTACACACTATGGCTACACCTTC. This chain joins TRBV4-1 and TRBJ1-2, with a weak D call TRBD1 (5 bases). Trimming took 1 base from V and 3 from J, leaving 18 bases between them. Germline V CDR1 and CDR2: MGHRA, YSYEKL. The CDR3 covers 17 residues.

This chain joins TRBV30 and TRBJ1-5; 7 bases match TRBD1. The CDR3 extends over 14 amino acids. Germline V gene lookup returns CDR1 GTSNPN and CDR2 SVGIG (reference sequence). V lost 2 bases and J lost 5; bases outside the gene matches: 6. The CDR3 sequence is CAWSRQGEYQPQHF. Written as DNA, the CDR3 is TGTGCCTGGAGTCGGCAGGGGGAATATCAGCCCCAGCATTTT.

The chain employs TRBV7-6 and TRBJ1-1; 7 bases are shared with TRBD1. V lost 5 bases, J lost 1 base, and 7 bases stayed unmatched. CDR3 length: 15 amino acids. Germline CDR1 SGHVS, CDR2 FNYEAQ. CDR3 in amino acids: CASSPRQGSNTEAFF. CDR3 bases: TGTGCCAGCAGCCCCAGACAGGGATCGAACACTGAAGCTTTCTTT.

In its sample, this clone was seen a few times. V and J are TRBV10-3 and TRBJ2-1; 7 positions match TRBD2. This CDR3 contains 13 residues. Trimming took 5 bases from V and 7 from J; bases not matched to a gene: 5. Germline-derived CDR1 and CDR2 are ENHRY and SYGVKD. In DNA, the CDR3 is TGTGCCATCAGTAAAGACGGGGGGAATGAGCAGTTCTTC. As protein: CAISKDGGNEQFF.

At least ten counts were recorded for this clone. This specimen includes other DNA sequences encoding the same CDR3. The chain recombines TRBV7-2 with TRBJ2-7, with unresolved D. CDR3 length equals 11 residues. Germline V gene sequence: CDR1 SGHTA, CDR2 FQGNSA. V lost 5 bases to trimming and J lost 3 bases, with 5 bases between them. CDR3 protein: CASSLYYEQYF. For the CDR3, the DNA is TGTGCCAGCAGCCTCTACTACGAGCAGTACTTC.

This chain joins TRBV5-1 and TRBJ1-5, with D hard to call. Trimming removed 3 bases from V and 2 bases from J, with 9 bases in between. The CDR3 covers 14 residues. Germline CDR1 SGHRS, CDR2 YFSETQ. The CDR3 region is CASSSSSGNQPQHF. The CDR3 DNA reads TGCGCCAGCAGCTCCTCTTCGGGCAATCAGCCCCAGCATTTT.

This clone was counted only a few times. This sample also contains other DNA sequences that code for the same CDR3. CDR3 protein: CATSREGLAYNEQFF. The CDR3 region has the DNA TGTGCCACCAGCAGAGAGGGACTAGCGTACAATGAGCAGTTCTTC. The rearrangement joins TRBV15 to TRBJ2-1, with 10 bases aligning to TRBD2. Germline loops: CDR1 LNHNV, CDR2 YYDKDF (reference sequence). The V and J ends lost 0 bases and 4 bases, in that order; junction bases with no gene match: 0. This CDR3 has 15 residues. Combining the CDR3 with reference TRBV15 and TRBJ2-1 gives the whole variable domain DAMVIQNPRYQVTQFGKPVTLSCSQTLNHNVMYWYQQKSSQAPKLLFHYYDKDFNNEADTPDNFQSRRPNTSFCFLDIRSPGLGDTAMYLCATSREGLAYNEQFFGPGTRLTVL.